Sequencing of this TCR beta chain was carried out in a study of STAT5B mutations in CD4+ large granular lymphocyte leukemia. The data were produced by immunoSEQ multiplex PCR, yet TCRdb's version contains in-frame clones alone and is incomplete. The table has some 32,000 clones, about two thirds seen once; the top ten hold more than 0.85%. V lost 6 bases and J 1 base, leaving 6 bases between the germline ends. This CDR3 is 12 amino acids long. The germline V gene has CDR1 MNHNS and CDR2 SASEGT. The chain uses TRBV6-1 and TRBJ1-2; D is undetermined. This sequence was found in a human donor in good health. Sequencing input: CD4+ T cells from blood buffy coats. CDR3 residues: CASRNNNYGYTF. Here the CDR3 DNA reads TGTGCCAGCAGAAATAATAACTATGGCTACACCTTC.